The sequence of this TCR beta chain was determined in a study of blood T cell repertoires in COVID-19. Looking at the study overall: Samples came from the United States, Italy and Spain, spanning acute and convalescent COVID-19. PBMCs, B-cell-depleted T cells, or T cells were the source of the cDNA or gDNA that made up the material.

J gave up 4 bases and V 5 bases, and 3 bases lay outside the gene matches. Germline V CDR1 and CDR2: MDHEN, SYDVKM. The CDR3 is 13 residues long. In the authors' methods: Reference gene primer amplification in the assay estimated nucleated cell counts. Profiling relied on immunoSEQ multiplex PCR, and the TCRdb table lists in-frame clones only, not all of them. That table gives V, J and clone size, and the DNA gave D and trimming. Among around 20,000 clones listed, around 90% were seen once. This TCR derives from a human donor in a cohort sampled during active COVID-19. The donor label of this sample is uncertain. Source material: peripheral blood. This chain links TRBV28 with TRBJ1-2; 8 bases align to TRBD1. The CDR3 spells CASSIGQGYGYTF. The DNA of the CDR3 is TGTGCCAGCAGTATTGGACAGGGCTATGGCTACACCTTC.